This TCR beta chain was sequenced during a study of control samples from healthy donors and cancer patients. The germline V gene encodes CDR1 MDHEN and CDR2 SYDVKM. This CDR3 has 15 amino acids. V dropped 3 bases and J dropped 6 bases, with 15 bases sitting between them. Repertoires were generated with immunoSEQ multiplex PCR, while TCRdb's copy carries only in-frame clones and drops some. Of tens of thousands of clones listed, roughly 80% are singletons. This clonotype was obtained from a man aged 25-45 years in good health. The source material was blood. This chain connects TRBV28 to TRBJ1-5; D unresolved. The CDR3 here is CASSFKGGRSQPQHF. CDR3 sequence (DNA): TGTGCCAGCAGTTTTAAGGGAGGGAGGAGTCAGCCCCAGCATTTT.